The source of this T cell receptor beta chain is a study of blood T cell repertoires in COVID-19. The wider study: Samples representing acute and convalescent COVID-19 were sourced from the United States, Italy and Spain. The analysed material was cDNA or gDNA that came from T cells, B-cell-depleted T cells, or PBMCs.

In the authors' workflow: From reference gene primer amplification, estimates of nucleated cell counts were derived. Assay: immunoSEQ multiplex PCR; the TCRdb copy retains only in-frame clones and omits some. The DNA was the basis for D and trimming; V, J and clone size are from that table. The sample yields roughly 200,000 clones, 85% to 90% seen once. This CDR3 has 12 residues. Trimming cost V 3 bases and J 6 bases, with 8 bases left between them. The germline gives CDR1 SNHLY, CDR2 FYNNEI. The specimen sequenced was peripheral blood. The TCR originated in a middle-aged man with active or convalescent COVID-19. The V gene is TRBV2, the J gene TRBJ1-1, with D perhaps matching TRBD1 (5 bases). CDR3: CASSDRVAEAFF. Written as DNA, the CDR3 is TGTGCCAGCAGTGACAGGGTCGCTGAAGCTTTCTTT.